This entry concerns a single T cell receptor beta chain. These data belong to a study of T cell changes during pregnancy in multiple sclerosis. Repertoires were generated with immunoSEQ multiplex PCR, while TCRdb's copy carries only in-frame clones and drops some. The sample records 35,000 to 45,000 clones, approximately 92% being singletons. V was clipped by 3 bases and J by 7 bases; unmatched bases: 4. Germline-derived CDR1 and CDR2 are SGHAT and FQNNGV. CDR3 length: 14 residues. The source is a female donor with multiple sclerosis, enrolled in a pregnancy study. The sequencing sample was made of peripheral blood. The chain uses TRBV11-2 and TRBJ2-1; 9 bases are shared with TRBD1. In DNA form, the CDR3 reads TGTGCCAGCAGCTTCCGGGGACAGGGTAATGAGCAGTTCTTC. This encodes CASSFRGQGNEQFF.